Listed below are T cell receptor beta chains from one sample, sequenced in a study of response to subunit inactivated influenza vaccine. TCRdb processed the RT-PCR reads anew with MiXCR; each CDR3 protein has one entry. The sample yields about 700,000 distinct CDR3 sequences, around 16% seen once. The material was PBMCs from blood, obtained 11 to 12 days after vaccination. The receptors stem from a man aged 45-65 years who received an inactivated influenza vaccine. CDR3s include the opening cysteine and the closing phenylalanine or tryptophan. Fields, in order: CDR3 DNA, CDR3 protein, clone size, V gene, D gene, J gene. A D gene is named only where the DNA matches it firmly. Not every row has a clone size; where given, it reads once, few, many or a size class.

DNA: TGTGCCAGCAGCTTAAGTTTTCCTAGCGGGAGTGCTCAGTACTTC
CDR3: CASSLSFPSGSAQYF
size: few
V: TRBV7-2
D: TRBD2
J: TRBJ2-5

DNA: TGCAGCGTTGGGACAGGGAATCAGCCCCAGCATTTT
CDR3: CSVGTGNQPQHF
size: few
V: TRBV29-1
D: TRBD1
J: TRBJ1-5

DNA: TGCAGTACGTCACTAGCGGGGGCCCCTTACGAGCAGTACTTC
CDR3: CSTSLAGAPYEQYF
size: few
V: TRBV20-1
D: TRBD2
J: TRBJ2-7

DNA: TGTGCCAGCAGTTACCGCGGAGATGAAAAACTGTTTTTT
CDR3: CASSYRGDEKLFF
size: few
V: TRBV6-2/TRBV6-3
D: -
J: TRBJ1-4

DNA: TGTGCCAGCAGTTTCAGGGGACAGGGCAGGTCCTACGAGCAGTACTTC
CDR3: CASSFRGQGRSYEQYF
size: many
V: TRBV12-3/TRBV12-4
D: TRBD1
J: TRBJ2-7

DNA: TGTGCCAGCGAGTTAGCGGGAGACTACGAGCAGTACTTC
CDR3: CASELAGDYEQYF
size: -
V: TRBV6-2/TRBV6-3
D: TRBD2
J: TRBJ2-7

DNA: TGTGCCATCAGCGGACAGGGGGCTAGGGAGCAGTACTTC
CDR3: CAISGQGAREQYF
size: -
V: TRBV10-3
D: TRBD1
J: TRBJ2-7

DNA: TGTGCCTGCTCCCAAGAGGCGTCTTTTACCTACGAGCAGTACTTC
CDR3: CACSQEASFTYEQYF
size: -
V: TRBV3-1
D: -
J: TRBJ2-7

DNA: TGCAGCTTATCCGGGACTAGCGGGGGTGAGACCCAGTACTTC
CDR3: CSLSGTSGGETQYF
size: few
V: TRBV29-1
D: TRBD2
J: TRBJ2-5

DNA: TGTGCCAGCAGCCCACCTACCCGGGGCCTGTCAGAGACCCAGTACTTC
CDR3: CASSPPTRGLSETQYF
size: -
V: TRBV7-9
D: -
J: TRBJ2-5

DNA: TGTGCCAGCAGCCGAATGCCGGGACAGCAGGCCTACAATGAGCAGTTCTTC
CDR3: CASSRMPGQQAYNEQFF
size: few
V: TRBV3-1
D: TRBD1
J: TRBJ2-1

DNA: TGTGCCATCAGCAGGGACAGGGCTGGCGGGGAGCTGTTTTTT
CDR3: CAISRDRAGGELFF
size: -
V: TRBV10-3
D: TRBD1
J: TRBJ2-2

DNA: TGCAGTGCTAGGAAGCAGGGAGAACGTATAAACTATGGCTACACCTTC
CDR3: CSARKQGERINYGYTF
size: -
V: TRBV20-1
D: -
J: TRBJ1-2

DNA: TGCGCCAGCAGCCACCGGGACAGGAGCTACACCGGGGAGCTGTTTTTT
CDR3: CASSHRDRSYTGELFF
size: -
V: TRBV4-3
D: TRBD1
J: TRBJ2-2

DNA: TGTGCCAGCGTGGACAGGGCCCCCTACGAGCAGTACTTC
CDR3: CASVDRAPYEQYF
size: -
V: TRBV6-2/TRBV6-3
D: TRBD1
J: TRBJ2-7

DNA: TGTGCCAGCAGCTTAGCGGGACAGCTGAACACCGGGGAGCTGTTTTTT
CDR3: CASSLAGQLNTGELFF
size: few
V: TRBV7-2
D: TRBD1
J: TRBJ2-2